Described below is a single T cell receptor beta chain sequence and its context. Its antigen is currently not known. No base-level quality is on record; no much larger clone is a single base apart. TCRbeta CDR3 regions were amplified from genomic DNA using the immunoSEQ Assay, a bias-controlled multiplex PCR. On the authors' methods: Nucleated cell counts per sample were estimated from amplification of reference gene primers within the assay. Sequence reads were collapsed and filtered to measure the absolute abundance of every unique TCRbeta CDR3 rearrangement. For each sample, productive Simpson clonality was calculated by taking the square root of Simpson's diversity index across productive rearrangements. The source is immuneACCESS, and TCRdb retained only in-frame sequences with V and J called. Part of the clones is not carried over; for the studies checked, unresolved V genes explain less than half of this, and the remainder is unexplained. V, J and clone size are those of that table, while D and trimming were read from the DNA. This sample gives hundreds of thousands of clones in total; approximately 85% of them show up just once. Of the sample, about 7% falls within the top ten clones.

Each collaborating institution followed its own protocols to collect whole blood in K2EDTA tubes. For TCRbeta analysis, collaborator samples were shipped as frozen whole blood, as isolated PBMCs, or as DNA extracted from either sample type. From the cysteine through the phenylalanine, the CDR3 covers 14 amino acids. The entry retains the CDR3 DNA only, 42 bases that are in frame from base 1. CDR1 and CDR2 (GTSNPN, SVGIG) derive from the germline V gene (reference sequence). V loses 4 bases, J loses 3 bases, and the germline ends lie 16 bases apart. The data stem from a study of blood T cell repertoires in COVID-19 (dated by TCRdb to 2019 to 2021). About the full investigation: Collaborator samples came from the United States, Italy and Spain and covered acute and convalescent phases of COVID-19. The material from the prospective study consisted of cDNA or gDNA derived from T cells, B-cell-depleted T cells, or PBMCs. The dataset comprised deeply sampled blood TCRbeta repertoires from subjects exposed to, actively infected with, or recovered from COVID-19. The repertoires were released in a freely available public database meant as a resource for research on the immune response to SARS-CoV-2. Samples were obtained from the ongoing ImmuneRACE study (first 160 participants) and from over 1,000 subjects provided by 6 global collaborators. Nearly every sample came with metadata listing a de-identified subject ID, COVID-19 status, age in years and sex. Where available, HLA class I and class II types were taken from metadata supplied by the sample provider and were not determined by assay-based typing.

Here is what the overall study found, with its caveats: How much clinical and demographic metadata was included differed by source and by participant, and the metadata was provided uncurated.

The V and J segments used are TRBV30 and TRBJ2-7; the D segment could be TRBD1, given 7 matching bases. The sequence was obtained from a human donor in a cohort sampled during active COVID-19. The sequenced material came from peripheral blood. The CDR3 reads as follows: CAWNPRQGGYEQYF. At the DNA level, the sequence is TGTGCCTGGAATCCGCGACAGGGAGGCTACGAGCAGTACTTC.